These 24 T cell receptor beta chains share one sample of origin, sequenced in a study of blood T cell repertoires in COVID-19 (dated by TCRdb to 2018 to 2021). Libraries were made using the immunoSEQ multiplex PCR assay. Sourced from immuneACCESS, this table was stored by TCRdb with only in-frame sequences that have V and J called. A share of the clones is absent; for the studies checked, an unresolved V gene accounts for under half, and the remainder has no known explanation. This sample holds approximately 190,000 clones; more than 80% were observed only once. The top ten hold 0.5% to 0.6% of the sample. The sequencing input was peripheral blood. The receptors stem from a man aged 45-65 years with acute or convalescent COVID-19.

J is TRBJ1-6 and V is TRBV7-8; D might be TRBD1 (5 bases). The length of the CDR3 is 15 residues. V was clipped by 5 bases and J by 4 bases, with 12 bases between them. Germline CDR1 is SGHVS and CDR2 is FQNEAQ. The chain's CDR3 is CASSPLRGYNSPLHF. The CDR3 nucleotides are TGTGCCAGCAGCCCCCTCCGGGGGTATAATTCACCCCTCCACTTT.

This clone was observed a single time. The chain carries TRBV2 and TRBJ2-2, with D uncertain. The V end was cut by 2 bases, the J end by 7 bases, with 14 bases between. The germline gives CDR1 SNHLY, CDR2 FYNNEI. The CDR3 is made up of 15 amino acids. The CDR3 here is CASSELRNLGGELFF. The CDR3 DNA follows: TGTGCCAGCAGTGAATTGAGAAACCTCGGCGGGGAGCTGTTTTTT. Full variable domain (missing parts from reference TRBV2 and TRBJ2-2): EPEVTQTPSHQVTQMGQEVILRCVPISNHLYFYWYRQILGQKVEFLVSFYNNEISEKSEIFDDQFSVERPDGSNFTLKIRSTKLEDSAMYFCASSELRNLGGELFFGEGSRLTVL.

The chain has TRBV30 and TRBJ2-5; no reliable D call. Germline CDR1 reads GTSNPN; CDR2 reads SVGIG (reference sequence). The CDR3 has 11 residues. V was cut by 0 bases and J by 12 bases, with 11 bases left in between. CDR3 sequence reads: CAWSVIQVKYF. DNA for the CDR3: TGTGCCTGGAGTGTAATCCAGGTTAAGTACTTC.

The chain has TRBV5-5 and TRBJ2-3, with 8 bases matching TRBD2. The CDR3 totals 16 residues. CDR1 SGHKS and CDR2 YYEKEE come from the germline V gene (reference sequence). V lost 1 base and J lost 5; bases outside the gene matches: 9. This CDR3 is CASSLLLGLAGDTQYF. CDR3 bases: TGTGCCAGCAGCTTGTTATTGGGGCTAGCGGGAGATACGCAGTATTTT.

The chain combines TRBV27 with TRBJ1-2; D may be TRBD1 (5 bases). Trimming stripped 3 bases from V and 3 bases from J, with 8 bases between. Germline CDR1 and CDR2: MNHEY and SMNVEV (reference sequence). The CDR3 runs 13 residues. Here the CDR3 reads CASSLWGDYGYTF. In DNA form, the CDR3 reads TGTGCCAGCAGTTTGTGGGGGGACTATGGCTACACCTTC.

V gene TRBV29-1 combines with J gene TRBJ1-2; D remains unclear. The CDR3 is made up of 13 amino acids. Trimming took 4 bases from V and 3 from J, leaving 12 bases between them. Germline V gene lookup returns CDR1 SQVTM and CDR2 ANQGSEA. The CDR3 DNA reads as TGCAGCGTTGTATCGGGCGGGCACTATGGCTACACCTTC. Translated: CSVVSGGHYGYTF.

This chain links TRBV5-1 with TRBJ2-2; 11 positions agree with TRBD2. This CDR3 comprises 16 residues. V shed 2 bases, J shed 3 bases, and the junction held 3 bases outside the gene matches. Germline lookup yields CDR1 SGHRS and CDR2 YFSETQ. The CDR3 bases are TGCGCCAGCAGCTTTAGCGGGGGGGACTACACCGGGGAGCTGTTTTTT. It specifies CASSFSGGDYTGELFF.

The chain recombines TRBV25-1 with TRBJ2-1; a weak D match, TRBD1 (6 bases). CDR3 size: 14 residues. Trimming removed 2 bases from V and 6 bases from J, with 11 bases in between. Germline CDR1 and CDR2: MGHDK and SYGVNS. CDR3 nucleotide sequence: TGTGCCAGCAGTGAACGTAAAGGGGGCAATGAGCAGTTCTTC. This codes for CASSERKGGNEQFF.

This clone was recorded only once. The rearrangement uses TRBV6-2 or TRBV6-3 and TRBJ2-1, with TRBD2 identical over 7 bases. The CDR3 covers 13 residues. V shed 6 bases, J shed 3 bases, and the junction held 2 bases outside the gene matches. Per germline, CDR1 MNHEY and CDR2 SVGEGT. The CDR3 here is CASSGTIYNEQFF. CDR3 in DNA: TGTGCCAGCAGCGGGACTATCTACAATGAGCAGTTCTTC.

This clone has more than one count but fewer than ten. The J gene is TRBJ1-2, the V gene TRBV3-1 (or the pseudogene TRBV3-2); 7 bases map to TRBD1. This CDR3 has 15 residues. V was pared by 3 bases and J by 13 bases, with 17 bases of the junction left unmatched. CDR1 and CDR2 from the germline V gene are LGHDT and YNNKEL (reference sequence). CDR3 amino acids: CASSQTDRSPGGCTF. The CDR3 coding sequence is TGTGCCAGCAGCCAGACGGACAGGTCCCCCGGAGGATGCACCTTC.

The CDR3 is CASSLGSATIAETQYF. The CDR3 nucleotides are TGTGCCAGCAGCTTAGGTAGCGCGACTATCGCGGAGACCCAGTACTTC. The gene calls are TRBV7-9 and TRBJ2-5, with D possibly being TRBD2 (5 bases). This CDR3 is 16 amino acids long. V lost 1 base and J lost 5, with 17 bases in between. CDR1 is SEHNR and CDR2 is FQNEAQ in the germline V gene (reference sequence). The whole variable domain, remainder taken from reference TRBV7-9 and TRBJ2-5, is DTGVSQNPRHKITKRGQNVTFRCDPISEHNRLYWYRQTLGQGPEFLTYFQNEAQLEKSRLLSDRFSAERPKGSFSTLEIQRTEQGDSAMYLCASSLGSATIAETQYFGPGTRLLVL.

This clone was detected only once. The CDR3 nucleotides read TGTGCCAGCCGCTCCCTCAGCACTGAAGCTTTCTTT. Amino acid sequence: CASRSLSTEAFF. This rearrangement joins TRBV28 to TRBJ1-1; D not resolved. The germline gives CDR1 MDHEN, CDR2 SYDVKM. The CDR3 loop spans 12 amino acids. The V end was cut by 8 bases, the J end by 4 bases, with 11 bases between.

The genes are TRBV5-8 and TRBJ2-1; maybe TRBD2 (6 bases). Trimming took 4 bases from V and 4 from J, leaving 18 bases between them. In germline, CDR1 is SGHTS, CDR2 YDEGEE. The CDR3 extends over 16 amino acids. CDR3 sequence reads: CASSGLEGMGYNEQFF. The CDR3, as DNA: TGTGCCAGCAGCGGGTTGGAGGGAATGGGTTACAATGAGCAGTTCTTC.

This chain connects TRBV9 to TRBJ2-1; 10 bases map to TRBD2. CDR3 size: 15 residues. Per the germline V gene, CDR1 is SGDLS and CDR2 is YYNGEE. V was pared by 0 bases and J by 8 bases, with 5 bases of the junction left unmatched. CDR3 amino acids: CASSVAGLAMYEQFF. In nucleotides, the CDR3 is TGTGCCAGCAGCGTAGCGGGACTAGCGATGTATGAGCAGTTCTTC.

The genes are TRBV3-1 (or the pseudogene TRBV3-2) and TRBJ1-1; D ambiguous. The ends were cut back, 0 bases at V and 0 bases at J, with 5 bases in the middle. The CDR3 runs to 14 residues. CDR1 LGHDT and CDR2 YNNKEL come from the germline V gene (reference sequence). The CDR3 bases are TGTGCCAGCAGCCAAGACAGGATGAACACTGAAGCTTTCTTT. Translating gives CASSQDRMNTEAFF.

V is TRBV5-1 and J is TRBJ1-5, with TRBD1 identical over 8 bases. Germline V gene lookup returns CDR1 SGHRS and CDR2 YFSETQ. Losses at the gene ends were 1 base for V and 4 bases for J; bases not matched to a gene: 4. The CDR3 extends over 15 amino acids. The CDR3 sequence: CASSLTTGVNQPQHF. CDR3 coding DNA: TGCGCCAGCAGCTTGACGACAGGGGTTAATCAGCCCCAGCATTTT.

The J gene is TRBJ1-2, the V gene TRBV24-1, with a tentative D call TRBD1 (6 bases). The CDR3 is made up of 14 amino acids. V lost 1 base, J lost 2 bases, and 7 bases lay in between. Germline values: CDR1 KGHDR, CDR2 SFDVKD. The CDR3 DNA reads TGTGCCACCAGTGATTTCGGGACAAACTATGGCTACACCTTC. Translation: CATSDFGTNYGYTF.

This chain joins TRBV5-4 and TRBJ2-2; D not certain. Trimming cost V 0 bases and J 0 bases, with 9 bases left between them. This CDR3 has 16 residues. Germline-derived CDR1 and CDR2 are SGHNT and YYREEE (reference sequence). Here the CDR3 DNA reads TGTGCCAGCAGCTTGGACCCCGGAGCGAACACCGGGGAGCTGTTTTTT. It codes for CASSLDPGANTGELFF.

This chain connects TRBV20-1 to TRBJ1-2; the D gene is possibly TRBD1 (6 bases). The V end lost 7 bases, the J end lost 8 bases, and 8 bases lay between the germline ends. CDR1 is DFQATT and CDR2 is SNEGSKA in the germline V gene (reference sequence). The CDR3 length is 9 residues. The CDR3 coding sequence is TGCAGTGGGGGGCAAGGCTACACCTTC. Amino acids: CSGGQGYTF.

The chain recombines TRBV11-2 with TRBJ2-3; 15 bases are a match to TRBD2. CDR3 size: 17 residues. Germline trimming cut 6 bases from V and 5 bases from J; bases unmatched to any gene: 9. The germline gives CDR1 SGHAT, CDR2 FQNNGV. The CDR3 DNA sequence: TGTGCCAGCAGATCTGGACTAGCGGGAGGGCCCGTAGATACGCAGTATTTT. Its protein product is CASRSGLAGGPVDTQYF.

The CDR3 loop is CASRARGNTEAFF. CDR3 nucleotides: TGTGCCAGCAGGGCAAGGGGGAACACTGAAGCTTTCTTT. V usage is TRBV5-4 and J usage is TRBJ1-1; D may be TRBD1 (5 bases). The germline V and J ends were trimmed by 5 bases and 1 base, with 9 bases remaining between them. This CDR3 has 13 amino acids. Germline V CDR1 and CDR2: SGHNT, YYREEE (reference sequence).

The V call is TRBV28, the J call TRBJ2-3; the match to TRBD2 covers 7 bases. The J segment lost 7 bases and the V segment lost 6 bases, leaving 10 bases of the junction unmatched. This CDR3 has 14 amino acids. Germline V gene sequence: CDR1 MDHEN, CDR2 SYDVKM. CDR3 protein: CASSMGGGKNTQYF. The CDR3 DNA follows: TGTGCCAGCAGCATGGGGGGAGGGAAGAATACGCAGTATTTT. Filled out from reference TRBV28 and TRBJ2-3, the complete variable domain reads DVKVTQSSRYLVKRTGEKVFLECVQDMDHENMFWYRQDPGLGLRLIYFSYDVKMKEKGDIPEGYSVSREKKERFSLILESASTNQTSMYLCASSMGGGKNTQYFGPGTRLTVL.

The chain couples TRBV5-4 to TRBJ2-3; TRBD2 aligns across 10 bases. This CDR3 is 16 amino acids long. Trimming at V came to 1 base and at J to 4 bases, leaving 6 bases not matched to a gene. Germline V gene lookup returns CDR1 SGHNT and CDR2 YYREEE (reference sequence). This CDR3 is CASSLSLAGDADTQYF. In DNA, the CDR3 is TGTGCCAGCAGCTTGAGTCTAGCGGGAGATGCAGATACGCAGTATTTT. Full variable domain (outside the CDR3, taken from reference TRBV5-4 and TRBJ2-3): ETGVTQSPTHLIKTRGQQVTLRCSSQSGHNTVSWYQQALGQGPQFIFQYYREEENGRGNFPPRFSGLQFPNYSSELNVNALELDDSALYLCASSLSLAGDADTQYFGPGTRLTVL.

J is TRBJ1-1 and V is TRBV18; perhaps TRBD1 as D (5 bases). With 3 bases removed from V and 1 base from J, the gap between germline ends came to 9 bases. This CDR3 has 14 residues. Germline loops: CDR1 KGHSH, CDR2 LQKENI. The CDR3 sequence: CASSPGAANTEAFF. In nucleotides, the CDR3 is TGTGCCAGCTCACCTGGGGCCGCGAACACTGAAGCTTTCTTT.